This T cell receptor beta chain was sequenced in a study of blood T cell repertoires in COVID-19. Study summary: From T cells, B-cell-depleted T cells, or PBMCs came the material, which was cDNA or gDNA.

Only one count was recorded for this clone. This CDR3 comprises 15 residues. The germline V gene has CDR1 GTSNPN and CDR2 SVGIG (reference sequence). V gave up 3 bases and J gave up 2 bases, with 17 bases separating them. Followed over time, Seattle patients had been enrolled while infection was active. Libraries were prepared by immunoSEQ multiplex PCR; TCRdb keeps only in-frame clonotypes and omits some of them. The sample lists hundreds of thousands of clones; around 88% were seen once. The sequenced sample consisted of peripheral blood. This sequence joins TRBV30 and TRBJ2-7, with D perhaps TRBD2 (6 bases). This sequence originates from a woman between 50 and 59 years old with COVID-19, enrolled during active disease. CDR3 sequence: CAWSLGLANTYEQYF. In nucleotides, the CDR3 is TGTGCCTGGAGCCTGGGACTCGCCAACACCTACGAGCAGTACTTC.